These 15 T cell receptor beta chains were sequenced from one sample in a study of blood T cell repertoires in COVID-19 (dated by TCRdb to 2020 to 2021). Library prep was done by the immunoSEQ multiplex PCR assay. TCRdb provides this immuneACCESS table in a form limited to in-frame rearrangements. Some clones are lacking; in checked studies, under half of them reflect an unresolved V gene, and why the rest are absent is not known. The sample data list some 23,000 clones, and around 90% of these were observed just once. About 18% of the sample is held by the ten biggest clonotypes. Sample: peripheral blood. These receptor sequences come from a human donor in a cohort sampled during active COVID-19.

The J gene is TRBJ1-1, the V gene TRBV11-2, with D perhaps matching TRBD1 (5 bases). CDR1 SGHAT and CDR2 FQNNGV come from the germline V gene. The germline V and J ends were trimmed by 0 bases and 6 bases, with 11 bases remaining between them. CDR3 size: 14 residues. The CDR3 protein is CASSLERQSAEAFF. CDR3 sequence (DNA): TGTGCCAGCAGCTTAGAACGACAGAGCGCTGAAGCTTTCTTT.

Only one count was recorded for this clone. CDR3 bases: TGTGCCACAACAGTGGGGGCCGTCGACGAGCAGTACTTC. Translation: CATTVGAVDEQYF. This sequence joins TRBV30 and TRBJ2-7; D perhaps matches TRBD1 (6 bases). Trimming cost V 8 bases and J 5 bases, with 19 bases left between them. Germline V gene lookup returns CDR1 GTSNPN and CDR2 SVGIG (reference sequence). CDR3 length: 13 amino acids.

This rearrangement joins TRBV6-5 to TRBJ2-1, with D tentatively TRBD2 (6 bases). The length of the CDR3 is 13 residues. The germline V gene encodes CDR1 MNHEY and CDR2 SVGAGI. Trimming removed 1 base at V and 10 bases at J, with 11 bases between. The CDR3 reads CASSYWGDGEQFF. CDR3 coding DNA: TGTGCCAGCAGTTACTGGGGGGATGGAGAGCAGTTCTTC.

The table lists this clone with a few counts. The chain combines TRBV12-3 or TRBV12-4 with TRBJ1-1, with a weak D call TRBD1 (5 bases). V dropped 5 bases and J dropped 1 base, with 8 bases sitting between them. There are 13 residues in the CDR3. The CDR3 protein is CASSPTGNTEAFF. The CDR3 nucleotides read TGTGCCAGCAGTCCCACAGGGAACACTGAAGCTTTCTTT.

V usage is TRBV5-5 and J usage is TRBJ1-1; D is ambiguous. The length of the CDR3 is 14 residues. The V and J ends lost 0 bases and 1 base respectively, with 7 bases between them. Germline CDR1 and CDR2: SGHKS and YYEKEE (reference sequence). In nucleotides, the CDR3 is TGTGCCAGCAGCTTGGCCCCGAGGAACACTGAAGCTTTCTTT. This codes for CASSLAPRNTEAFF. Using reference TRBV5-5 and TRBJ1-1 for the parts outside the CDR3, the full variable domain is DAGVTQSPTHLIKTRGQQVTLRCSPISGHKSVSWYQQVLGQGPQFIFQYYEKEERGRGNFPDRFSARQFPNYSSELNVNALLLGDSALYLCASSLAPRNTEAFFGQGTRLTVV.

The rearrangement uses TRBV6-5 and TRBJ2-5, with D perhaps TRBD1 (5 bases). V lost 6 bases to trimming and J lost 5 bases, with 7 bases between them. CDR3 size: 11 residues. Germline V gene lookup returns CDR1 MNHEY and CDR2 SVGAGI. In nucleotides, the CDR3 is TGTGCCAGCAGCAAGGGGGAGACCCAGTACTTC. Translation: CASSKGETQYF.

This rearrangement joins TRBV12-1 to TRBJ1-2. TRBV12-1 is shown as a pseudogene. The CDR3 is 13 residues long. The CDR3 nucleotides read TGTGCCAGCAGCTTTAGCCGGTTCTATGGCTACACCTTC. Its translation: CASSFSRFYGYTF.

The rearrangement joins TRBV11-2 to TRBJ1-2; D may be TRBD1 (5 bases). The V end lost 4 bases, the J end lost 4 bases, and 10 bases lay between the germline ends. CDR3 length: 13 residues. Germline V CDR1 and CDR2: SGHAT, FQNNGV. This CDR3 is CASSSGGGYGYTF. The DNA of the CDR3 is TGTGCCAGCAGCTCAGGCGGGGGCTATGGCTACACCTTC.

This clone was counted once. This chain uses TRBV2 with TRBJ2-7; 7 bases line up with TRBD2. The CDR3 extends over 15 amino acids. The V and J ends lost 4 bases and 2 bases, in that order; junction bases with no gene match: 8. Germline CDR1 reads SNHLY; CDR2 reads FYNNEI. CDR3 sequence reads: CASSVGLDSAYEQYF. Here the CDR3 DNA reads TGTGCCAGCAGTGTTGGACTAGATAGCGCCTACGAGCAGTACTTC.

V is TRBV18 and J is TRBJ1-1; TRBD1 is a possible D gene (6 bases). The germline gives CDR1 KGHSH, CDR2 LQKENI. V lost 10 bases, J lost 1 base, and 19 bases lay in between. The CDR3 contains 15 residues. The CDR3 DNA reads TGTGCCACCAACTACAGGGAAGGGGAGAACACTGAAGCTTTCTTT. It translates to CATNYREGENTEAFF.

The chain carries TRBV6-5 and TRBJ2-1; no clear D gene. CDR1 MNHEY and CDR2 SVGAGI come from the germline V gene. The CDR3 is made up of 11 amino acids. V dropped 8 bases and J dropped 4 bases, with 6 bases sitting between them. CDR3 amino acids: CASQVYNEQFF. The CDR3 nucleotides read TGTGCCAGCCAGGTTTACAATGAGCAGTTCTTC.

This chain's CDR3 is CASSGTLVLGEDYTF. The DNA of the CDR3 is TGTGCCAGCAGTGGGACTTTGGTATTGGGGGAGGACTACACCTTC. The rearrangement joins TRBV2 to TRBJ1-2; possible D gene TRBD1, 5 bases. From germline, CDR1 is SNHLY and CDR2 FYNNEI. Trimming removed 4 bases from V and 10 bases from J, with 22 bases in between. The CDR3 contains 15 residues.

This rearrangement joins TRBV4-2 to TRBJ1-3; D unresolved. The germline V gene encodes CDR1 LGHNA and CDR2 YNFKEQ. V shed 0 bases and J shed 4 bases, with 13 bases lying between them. The CDR3 length is 16 residues. The CDR3 nucleotides read TGTGCCAGCAGCCAAGATCAGGCACTCTCCGGAAACACCATATATTTT. Translation: CASSQDQALSGNTIYF.

The chain is built from TRBV9 and TRBJ1-1; D is unclear. The V end was cut by 0 bases, the J end by 4 bases, with 10 bases between. Germline lookup yields CDR1 SGDLS and CDR2 YYNGEE. The CDR3 has 14 amino acids. Here the CDR3 DNA reads TGTGCCAGCAGCGTAGGTCCCTCCGGCACTGAAGCTTTCTTT. Its translation: CASSVGPSGTEAFF.

J is TRBJ1-1 and V is TRBV4-2, with TRBD1 identical over 7 bases. The CDR3 covers 12 residues. J was trimmed by 3 bases and V by 5 bases; bases with no gene match: 0. Germline lookup yields CDR1 LGHNA and CDR2 YNFKEQ. The CDR3 here is CASSTGDTEAFF. Here the CDR3 DNA reads TGTGCCAGCAGCACAGGGGACACTGAAGCTTTCTTT.